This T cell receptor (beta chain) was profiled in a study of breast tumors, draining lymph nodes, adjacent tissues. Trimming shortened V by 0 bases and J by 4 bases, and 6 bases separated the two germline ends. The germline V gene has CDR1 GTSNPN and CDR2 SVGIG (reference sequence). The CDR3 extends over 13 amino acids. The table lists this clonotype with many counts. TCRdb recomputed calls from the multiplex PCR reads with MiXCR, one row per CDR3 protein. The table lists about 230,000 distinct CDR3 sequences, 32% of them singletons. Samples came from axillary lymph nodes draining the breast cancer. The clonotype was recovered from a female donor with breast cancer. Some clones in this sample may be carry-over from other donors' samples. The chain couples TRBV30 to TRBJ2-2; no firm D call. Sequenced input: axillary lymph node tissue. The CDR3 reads CAWSVSPTGELFF. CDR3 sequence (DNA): TGTGCCTGGAGTGTATCTCCCACCGGGGAGCTGTTTTTT.